The 4 T cell receptor beta chains listed next were all sequenced from one sample in a study of blood T cell repertoires in COVID-19 (dated by TCRdb to 2018 to 2020). Receptors were amplified or captured by the immunoSEQ multiplex PCR assay. TCRdb holds this immuneACCESS table with in-frame rearrangements only. Some clones are missing; in checked studies, unresolved V genes explain under half, and the rest has no known cause. Within this sample are 150,000 to 200,000 clones, with over 90% of them counted one time only. The ten biggest clones cover around 0.5% of the sample. The source material was peripheral blood. The receptors were sampled from a man in his fifties or sixties with acute or convalescent COVID-19.

The chain is built from TRBV29-1 and TRBJ1-3; D unresolved. Trimming took 4 bases from V and 4 from J, leaving 8 bases between them. The CDR3 runs to 12 residues. The germline V gene has CDR1 SQVTM and CDR2 ANQGSEA. The DNA for the CDR3 is TGCAGCGTTGCCGGGATCGGAAACACCATATATTTT. Encoded protein: CSVAGIGNTIYF.

V and J are TRBV5-1 and TRBJ1-2, with 7 bases fitting TRBD1. This CDR3 is built from 12 residues. CDR1 is SGHRS and CDR2 is YFSETQ in the germline V gene. V lost 4 bases, J lost 5 bases, and 2 bases stayed unmatched. The CDR3 is CASSMGQYGYTF. DNA of the CDR3: TGCGCCAGCAGCATGGGACAGTATGGCTACACCTTC.

This chain links TRBV24-1 with TRBJ1-2; D unresolved. The length of the CDR3 is 13 residues. V gave up 4 bases and J gave up 1 base, with 6 bases separating them. Germline CDR1 reads KGHDR; CDR2 reads SFDVKD. CDR3 residues: CATSERGNYGYTF. The CDR3 DNA reads TGTGCCACCAGTGAACGGGGTAACTATGGCTACACCTTC.

This clone was counted a few times. The chain uses TRBV15 and TRBJ1-5; D might be TRBD1 (6 bases). Trimming took 2 bases from V and 5 from J, leaving 19 bases between them. The germline V gene encodes CDR1 LNHNV and CDR2 YYDKDF (reference sequence). This CDR3 has 17 amino acids. This CDR3 reads CATSRRTRTDPDQPQHF. CDR3 bases: TGTGCCACCAGCAGACGCACCCGGACAGATCCCGATCAGCCCCAGCATTTT.